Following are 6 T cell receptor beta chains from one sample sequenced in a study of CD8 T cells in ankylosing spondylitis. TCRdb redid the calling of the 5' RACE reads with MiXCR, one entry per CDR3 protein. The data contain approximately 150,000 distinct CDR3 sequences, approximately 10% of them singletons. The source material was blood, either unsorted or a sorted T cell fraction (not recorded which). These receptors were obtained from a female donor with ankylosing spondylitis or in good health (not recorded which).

This chain's CDR3 is CASSPRDRQNSPLHF. The CDR3 DNA reads as TGCGCCAGCAGCCCCCGGGACAGACAAAATTCACCCCTCCACTTT. This sequence joins TRBV4-3 and TRBJ1-6; 7 positions match TRBD1. Germline V lookup: CDR1 LGHNA, CDR2 YSLEER. The CDR3 runs to 15 residues. V was clipped by 4 bases and J by 7 bases; unmatched bases: 7.

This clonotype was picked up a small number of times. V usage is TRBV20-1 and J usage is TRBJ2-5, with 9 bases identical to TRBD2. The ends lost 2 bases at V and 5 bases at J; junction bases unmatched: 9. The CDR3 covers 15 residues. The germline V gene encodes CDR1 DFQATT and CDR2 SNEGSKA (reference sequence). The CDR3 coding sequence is TGCAGTGCTAGATGGTGGCGGGAGGGCCTCGAGACCCAGTACTTC. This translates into CSARWWREGLETQYF.

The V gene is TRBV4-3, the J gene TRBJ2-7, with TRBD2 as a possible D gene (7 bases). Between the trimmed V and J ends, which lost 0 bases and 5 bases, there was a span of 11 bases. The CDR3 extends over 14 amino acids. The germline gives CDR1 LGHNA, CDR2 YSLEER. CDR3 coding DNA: TGCGCCAGCAGCCAAGATGGAGGGGGGGACGAGCAGTACTTC. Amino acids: CASSQDGGGDEQYF.

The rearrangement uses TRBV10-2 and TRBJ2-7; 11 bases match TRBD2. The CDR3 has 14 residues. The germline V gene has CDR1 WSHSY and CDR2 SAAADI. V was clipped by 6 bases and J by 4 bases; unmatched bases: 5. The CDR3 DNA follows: TGCGCCAGCAGACCTTCTAGCGGGGGGTACGAGCAGTACTTC. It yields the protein CASRPSSGGYEQYF.

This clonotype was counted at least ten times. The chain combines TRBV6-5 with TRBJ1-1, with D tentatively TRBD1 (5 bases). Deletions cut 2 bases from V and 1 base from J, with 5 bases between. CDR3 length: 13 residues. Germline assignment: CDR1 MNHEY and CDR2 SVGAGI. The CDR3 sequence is CASSYGGNTEAFF. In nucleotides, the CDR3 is TGTGCCAGCAGTTACGGGGGGAACACTGAAGCTTTCTTT.

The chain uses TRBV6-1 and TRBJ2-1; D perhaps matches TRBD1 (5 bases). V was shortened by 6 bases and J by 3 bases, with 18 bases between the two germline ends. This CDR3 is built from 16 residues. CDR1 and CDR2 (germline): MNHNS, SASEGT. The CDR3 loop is CASSPDSGIFYNEQFF. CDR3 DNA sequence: TGTGCCAGCAGCCCCGATTCAGGGATCTTCTACAATGAGCAGTTCTTC.